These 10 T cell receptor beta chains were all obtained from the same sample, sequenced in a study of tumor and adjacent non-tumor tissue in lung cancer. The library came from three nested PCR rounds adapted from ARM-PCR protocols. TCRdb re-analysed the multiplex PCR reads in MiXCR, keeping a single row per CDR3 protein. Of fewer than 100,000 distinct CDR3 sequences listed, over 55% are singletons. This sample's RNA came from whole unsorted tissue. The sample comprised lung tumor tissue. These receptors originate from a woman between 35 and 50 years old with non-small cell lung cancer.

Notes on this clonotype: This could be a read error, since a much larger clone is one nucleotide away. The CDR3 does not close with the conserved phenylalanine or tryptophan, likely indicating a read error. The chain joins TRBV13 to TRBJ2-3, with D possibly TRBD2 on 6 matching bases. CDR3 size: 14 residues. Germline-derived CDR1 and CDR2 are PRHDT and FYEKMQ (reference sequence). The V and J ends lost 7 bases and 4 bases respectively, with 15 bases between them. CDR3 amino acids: CASTNRRGPDTQYL. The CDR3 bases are TGTGCCAGCACCAACCGGAGGGGTCCAGATACGCAGTATTTG.

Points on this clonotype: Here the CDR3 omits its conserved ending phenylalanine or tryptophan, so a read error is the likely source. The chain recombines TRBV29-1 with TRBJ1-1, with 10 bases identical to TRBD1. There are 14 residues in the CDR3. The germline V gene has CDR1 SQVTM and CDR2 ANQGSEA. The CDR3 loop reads CSVSDRGSSTGAFS. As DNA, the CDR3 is TGCAGCGTGTCGGACAGGGGGAGTAGCACTGGAGCTTTCTCT.

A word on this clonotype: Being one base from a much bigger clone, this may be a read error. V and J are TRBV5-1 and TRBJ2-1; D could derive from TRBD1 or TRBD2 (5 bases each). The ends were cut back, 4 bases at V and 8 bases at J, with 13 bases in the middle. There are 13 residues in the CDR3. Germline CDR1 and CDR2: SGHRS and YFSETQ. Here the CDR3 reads CASSPLQGDEQFF. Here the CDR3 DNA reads TGCGCCAGCAGCCCCCTTCAGGGAGATGAGCAGTTCTTC.

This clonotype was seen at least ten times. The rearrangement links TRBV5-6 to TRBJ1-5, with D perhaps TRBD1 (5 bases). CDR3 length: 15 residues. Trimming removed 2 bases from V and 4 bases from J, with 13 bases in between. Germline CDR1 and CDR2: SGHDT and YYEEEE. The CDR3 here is CASSFRGTGNQPQHF. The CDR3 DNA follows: TGTGCCAGCAGCTTCCGAGGGACGGGTAATCAGCCCCAGCATTTT.

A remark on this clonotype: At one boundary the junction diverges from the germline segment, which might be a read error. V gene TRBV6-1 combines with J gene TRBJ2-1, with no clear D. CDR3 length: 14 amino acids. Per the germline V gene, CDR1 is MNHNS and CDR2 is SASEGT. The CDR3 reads CASTEGRSYNEQFF. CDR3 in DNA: TGTGCCAGCACTGAAGGGCGGTCCTACAATGAGCAGTTCTTC.

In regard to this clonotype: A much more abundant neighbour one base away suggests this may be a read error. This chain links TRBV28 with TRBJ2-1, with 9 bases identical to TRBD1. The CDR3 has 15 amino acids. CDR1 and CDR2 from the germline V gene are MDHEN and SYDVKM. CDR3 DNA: TGTGCCAACAGTTTCTCCGGGACAGGGTACAATGAGCAGTTCTTC. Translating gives CANSFSGTGYNEQFF. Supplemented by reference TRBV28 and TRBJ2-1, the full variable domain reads DVKVTQSSRYLVKRTGEKVFLECVQDMDHENMFWYRQDPGLGLRLIYFSYDVKMKEKGDIPEGYSVSREKKERFSLILESASTNQTSMYLCANSFSGTGYNEQFFGPGTRLTVL.

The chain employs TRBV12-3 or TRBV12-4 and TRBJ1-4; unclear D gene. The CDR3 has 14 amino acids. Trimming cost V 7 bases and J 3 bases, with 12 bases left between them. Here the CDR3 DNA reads TGTGCCAGCATTCCCATAGATTCTAATGAAAAACTGTTTTTT. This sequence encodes CASIPIDSNEKLFF.

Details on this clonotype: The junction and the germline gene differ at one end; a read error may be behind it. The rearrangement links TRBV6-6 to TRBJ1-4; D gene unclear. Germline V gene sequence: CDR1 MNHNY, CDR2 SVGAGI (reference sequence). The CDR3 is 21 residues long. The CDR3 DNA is TGTGCCAACAGTTACTCGAGAGGTGGCACGTACCACACTTCAATTAATGAAAAACTGTTTTTT. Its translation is CANSYSRGGTYHTSINEKLFF.

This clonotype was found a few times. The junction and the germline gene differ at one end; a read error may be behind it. Written as DNA, the CDR3 is TGCGCCAGCTGCCACACCGGGGATCTGTTTTTT. Its translation is CASCHTGDLFF. The chain employs TRBV10-2 and TRBJ2-2; D is possibly TRBD2 (5 bases). Germline V gene sequence: CDR1 WSHSY, CDR2 SAAADI. This CDR3 has 11 residues.

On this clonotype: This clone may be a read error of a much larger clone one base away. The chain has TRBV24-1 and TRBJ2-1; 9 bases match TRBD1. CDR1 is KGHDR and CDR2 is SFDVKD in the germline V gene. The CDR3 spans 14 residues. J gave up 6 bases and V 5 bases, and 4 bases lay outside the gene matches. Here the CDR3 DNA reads TGTGCCACCAGTGTTCTGGACAGGGGCAATGAGCAGTTCTTC. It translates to CATSVLDRGNEQFF.